These 13 T cell receptor beta chains were sequenced from one sample in a study of patients and donors after allogeneic stem cell transplantation. TCRdb re-called the RT-PCR reads with MiXCR, one entry per CDR3 protein. The sample has some 960,000 distinct CDR3 sequences, about a sixth seen once. Sequenced input: blood, either unsorted or a sorted T cell fraction (not recorded which). The receptors come from a human donor who was either an allogeneic HSCT recipient or a stem cell or donor lymphocyte infusion donor (not recorded which). It is not recorded whose cells these are; they may come from a transplant donor.

The rearrangement uses TRBV7-9 and TRBJ2-2; D unresolved. The CDR3 extends over 15 amino acids. The V gene lost 2 bases and the J gene lost 0 bases, with 7 bases spanning the gap. CDR1 SEHNR and CDR2 FQNEAQ come from the germline V gene (reference sequence). CDR3 protein: CASSLPSPNTGELFF. The CDR3 DNA reads as TGTGCCAGCAGCTTACCGTCTCCGAACACCGGGGAGCTGTTTTTT.

This chain links TRBV27 with TRBJ1-6, with 10 nucleotides matching TRBD1. V was pared by 5 bases and J by 7 bases, with 5 bases of the junction left unmatched. The CDR3 is 15 amino acids. Germline CDR1 is MNHEY and CDR2 is SMNVEV (reference sequence). The CDR3 bases are TGTGCCAGCAGTGGACGGACAGGGGGAAATTCACCCCTCCACTTT. Protein sequence: CASSGRTGGNSPLHF.

The chain carries TRBV12-3 or TRBV12-4 and TRBJ2-7; no firm D call. The CDR3 consists of 16 residues. V was shortened by 3 bases and J by 6 bases, with 21 bases between the two germline ends. This chain's CDR3 is CASSFKYPALRLEQYF. The CDR3, as DNA: TGTGCCAGCAGTTTTAAATATCCGGCCCTCAGGCTCGAGCAGTACTTC.

This clonotype was seen many times. This chain uses TRBV5-1 with TRBJ1-1, with 9 bases that match TRBD1. The CDR3 is 15 residues long. Germline assignment: CDR1 SGHRS and CDR2 YFSETQ. V lost 2 bases, J lost 0 bases, and 2 bases stayed unmatched. This CDR3 reads CASSFGTGMNTEAFF. DNA of the CDR3: TGCGCCAGCAGCTTTGGGACAGGGATGAACACTGAAGCTTTCTTT.

This clonotype was detected a few times. This chain connects TRBV12-3 or TRBV12-4 to TRBJ1-1; weak D call: TRBD1 (5 bases). Trimming cost V 3 bases and J 4 bases, with 9 bases left between them. This CDR3 has 13 amino acids. The CDR3, as DNA: TGTGCCAGCAGTTTGAGTCAGGGCACTGAAGCTTTCTTT. Translation gives CASSLSQGTEAFF.

The V gene is TRBV11-2, the J gene TRBJ1-4; D unclear. CDR1 SGHAT and CDR2 FQNNGV come from the germline V gene. Deletions cut 5 bases from V and 3 bases from J, with 7 bases between. This CDR3 spans 13 amino acids. The CDR3 spells CASSQRANEKLFF. CDR3 coding DNA: TGTGCCAGCAGCCAGCGAGCTAATGAAAAACTGTTTTTT.

The chain couples TRBV10-3 to TRBJ2-5, with D maybe TRBD2 (7 bases). The germline CDR1 and CDR2 sequences are ENHRY and SYGVKD. The V gene lost 2 bases and the J gene lost 4 bases, with 11 bases spanning the gap. The CDR3 runs to 14 residues. CDR3 residues: CAISERGAGETQYF. In DNA, the CDR3 is TGTGCCATCAGTGAGCGGGGGGCTGGAGAGACCCAGTACTTC.

V is TRBV6-1 and J is TRBJ2-6; 8 bases map to TRBD1. CDR1 is MNHNS and CDR2 is SASEGT in the germline V gene. V dropped 5 bases and J dropped 2; count of bases not matched to a gene: 5. There are 16 residues in the CDR3. The CDR3 loop reads CASSHKTGAGANVLTF. The CDR3 DNA reads as TGTGCCAGCAGTCATAAGACAGGGGCTGGGGCCAACGTCCTGACTTTC.

The rearrangement uses TRBV12-3 or TRBV12-4 and TRBJ2-7, with 7 bases aligning to TRBD1. CDR3 length: 15 residues. Trimming removed 5 bases from V and 0 bases from J; junction bases left unmatched: 7. CDR3 DNA sequence: TGTGCCAGCAGTCCAGGGGGACCCAGCTCCTACGAGCAGTACTTC. Translated, it gives CASSPGGPSSYEQYF.

This clonotype was counted a few times. The rearrangement links TRBV7-2 to TRBJ2-7; 9 bases align to TRBD1. The V segment lost 5 bases and the J segment 7 bases; nucleotides outside the gene matches: 6. The CDR3 is 13 amino acids. Germline CDR1 SGHTA, CDR2 FQGNSA. This CDR3 reads CASSRTGGREQYF. Here the CDR3 DNA reads TGTGCCAGCAGCCGCACAGGGGGCCGGGAGCAGTACTTC.

This clonotype appeared a few times. The chain is built from TRBV4-1 and TRBJ2-3; D unclear. This CDR3 spans 17 amino acids. Between the trimmed V and J ends, which lost 3 bases and 0 bases, there was a span of 16 bases. Germline V gene data show CDR1 as MGHRA and CDR2 as YSYEKL. Written as DNA, the CDR3 is TGCGCCAGCAGCCAGTTATTTTTCTTGGCTAGCACAGATACGCAGTATTTT. Encoded protein: CASSQLFFLASTDTQYF.

In its sample, this clonotype was seen many times. The chain employs TRBV3-1 and TRBJ1-1; D unresolved. The CDR3 consists of 13 residues. From germline, CDR1 is LGHDT and CDR2 YNNKEL (reference sequence). Trimming removed 1 base from V and 1 base from J, with 4 bases in between. The DNA of the CDR3 is TGTGCCAGCAGCCAAGGGAAGAACACTGAAGCTTTCTTT. Translation gives CASSQGKNTEAFF.

The table lists this clonotype with a few counts. The rearrangement joins TRBV24-1 to TRBJ2-1, with 8 bases matching TRBD1. Losses at the gene ends were 3 bases for V and 12 bases for J; bases not matched to a gene: 12. Germline loops: CDR1 KGHDR, CDR2 SFDVKD. This CDR3 region has 15 residues. The CDR3 coding sequence is TGTGCCACCAGTGATGCAGGGGGCGTCGGTTGGGGGCAGTTCTTC. It specifies CATSDAGGVGWGQFF.